These 13 T cell receptor beta chains were sequenced from one sample in a study of CD8+ T cells in alopecia areata. In each case, RNA was isolated and then reverse transcribed into cDNA as the sequencing template. Some clones are missing from TCRdb's copy, which holds only in-frame ones; the method was immunoSEQ multiplex PCR. The sample consists of 5,700 or so clones, less than 65% of them appearing once. The study team obtained lesional scalp punch biopsies and peripheral blood from alopecia areata patients. Sequencing used skin, obtained at week 0. Receptor source: a human donor with alopecia areata.

Comment on this clone: This is likely an artifact of a read error, given a far larger clone one base away. The chain is built from TRBV6-6 and TRBJ1-5; no clear D gene. The CDR3 contains 14 residues. Germline V lookup: CDR1 MNHNY, CDR2 SVGAGI (reference sequence). V lost 7 bases and J lost 3, with 13 bases in between. In DNA form, the CDR3 reads TGTGCCAGCACTTTGGACCCACTCAATCAGCCCCAGCATTTT. Translating it yields CASTLDPLNQPQHF.

The chain is built from TRBV10-1 and TRBJ2-3; the match to TRBD2 covers 7 bases. V dropped 0 bases and J dropped 2; count of bases not matched to a gene: 11. Germline CDR1 is WNHNN and CDR2 is SYGVQD (reference sequence). The CDR3 spans 18 residues. The CDR3 sequence is CASSESTQLRDYTDTQYF. The CDR3, as DNA: TGCGCCAGCAGTGAGTCGACTCAACTCCGGGACTACACAGATACGCAGTATTTT.

The chain has TRBV6-1 and TRBJ1-5; maybe TRBD1 (6 bases). The CDR3 is 15 residues long. The V and J ends lost 6 bases and 2 bases respectively, with 14 bases between them. In germline, CDR1 is MNHNS, CDR2 SASEGT. The CDR3 DNA follows: TGTGCCAGCAGGGAATTACAGGGTGGCAATCAGCCCCAGCATTTT. Protein sequence: CASRELQGGNQPQHF.

The chain recombines TRBV29-1 with TRBJ2-7, with TRBD2 identical over 9 bases. J was trimmed by 6 bases and V by 6 bases; bases with no gene match: 6. Per the germline V gene, CDR1 is SQVTM and CDR2 is ANQGSEA. The CDR3 is 12 amino acids. CDR3 DNA: TGCAGCGTGGCGGGGGGGATGGGCGAGCAGTACTTC. This encodes CSVAGGMGEQYF.

This chain connects TRBV14 to TRBJ1-6, with 10 bases identical to TRBD1. CDR3 length equals 16 residues. V was pared by 2 bases and J by 8 bases, with 6 bases of the junction left unmatched. CDR1 is SGHDN and CDR2 is FVKESK in the germline V gene. As DNA, the CDR3 is TGTGCCAGCAGCCAAAGGGGGACAGGGGACTATTCACCCCTCCACTTT. This translates into CASSQRGTGDYSPLHF.

This clone turned up a few times. The chain couples TRBV7-3 to TRBJ2-6; TRBD2 is a possible D gene (5 bases). V was pared by 2 bases and J by 0 bases, with 5 bases between. CDR1 is SGHTA and CDR2 is FQGTGA in the germline V gene. The length of the CDR3 is 15 residues. The CDR3 nucleotides read TGTGCCAGCAGCTTAGGGAGCTCTGGGGCCAACGTCCTGACTTTC. Translating gives CASSLGSSGANVLTF.

This clone was detected a few times. The V gene is TRBV15, the J gene TRBJ1-1; 8 nucleotides align to TRBD1. Germline V lookup: CDR1 LNHNV, CDR2 YYDKDF (reference sequence). The V segment lost 2 bases and the J segment 4 bases; nucleotides outside the gene matches: 6. This CDR3 is 15 amino acids long. CDR3 loop: CATSRQGARGTEAFF. DNA for the CDR3: TGTGCCACCAGCAGACAGGGGGCTAGGGGCACTGAAGCTTTCTTT.

This clone has only a few counts. V gene TRBV28 combines with J gene TRBJ2-5; TRBD1 matches at 8 bases. Germline CDR1 is MDHEN and CDR2 is SYDVKM. With V trimmed by 3 bases and J by 5 bases, 11 bases remained unmatched. The CDR3 spans 16 residues. The CDR3 DNA reads TGTGCCAGCAGTTTCATACTCAGGGGGCGCCGGGAGACCCAGTACTTC. Amino acids: CASSFILRGRRETQYF. The full variable domain, rest sourced from reference TRBV28 and TRBJ2-5, is DVKVTQSSRYLVKRTGEKVFLECVQDMDHENMFWYRQDPGLGLRLIYFSYDVKMKEKGDIPEGYSVSREKKERFSLILESASTNQTSMYLCASSFILRGRRETQYFGPGTRLLVL.

The chain carries TRBV28 and TRBJ2-7; 11 positions agree with TRBD2. The V gene's germline CDR1 is MDHEN and CDR2 SYDVKM. V lost 3 bases and J lost 3; bases outside the gene matches: 10. This CDR3 comprises 17 residues. Here the CDR3 reads CASSFRLAGGHDYEQYF. CDR3 coding DNA: TGTGCCAGCAGTTTTCGATTAGCGGGGGGGCACGACTACGAGCAGTACTTC.

This clone was counted a few times. The chain has TRBV7-9 and TRBJ2-7; 9 bases map to TRBD1. CDR3 length: 14 amino acids. Trimming at V came to 5 bases and at J to 0 bases, leaving 2 bases not matched to a gene. CDR1 is SEHNR and CDR2 is FQNEAQ in the germline V gene (reference sequence). In DNA form, the CDR3 reads TGTGCCAGCAGCAAGGGACAGGGCTCCTACGAGCAGTACTTC. As protein: CASSKGQGSYEQYF.

This clone showed up just once. The V and J genes are TRBV5-1 and TRBJ1-1; 8 bases are shared with TRBD1. Trimming removed 4 bases from V and 2 bases from J; junction bases left unmatched: 4. CDR1 is SGHRS and CDR2 is YFSETQ in the germline V gene. The CDR3 loop spans 14 amino acids. DNA of the CDR3: TGCGCCAGCAGCCCTGGACAGGGTAACACTGAAGCTTTCTTT. Translating it yields CASSPGQGNTEAFF. The whole variable domain, filled in from reference TRBV5-1 and TRBJ1-1, reads KAGVTQTPRYLIKTRGQQVTLSCSPISGHRSVSWYQQTPGQGLQFLFEYFSETQRNKGNFPGRFSGRQFSNSRSEMNVSTLELGDSALYLCASSPGQGNTEAFFGQGTRLTVV.

The rearrangement links TRBV4-2 to TRBJ2-7; TRBD1 aligns across 9 bases. CDR3 length: 14 residues. Germline V gives CDR1 LGHNA, CDR2 YNFKEQ. The ends lost 4 bases at V and 5 bases at J; junction bases unmatched: 6. The CDR3 nucleotides read TGTGCCAGCAGCCCGACAGGGGGGAGGGACGAGCAGTACTTC. This translates into CASSPTGGRDEQYF.

The chain has TRBV5-1 and TRBJ2-1; D unresolved. V gave up 2 bases and J gave up 10 bases, with 16 bases separating them. The CDR3 sequence is 14 residues long. CDR1 is SGHRS and CDR2 is YFSETQ in the germline V gene. The CDR3 bases are TGCGCCAGCAGCTTCAGAGCTACCTACTCAGAGCAGTTCTTC. The encoded protein is CASSFRATYSEQFF.